The rows below give T cell receptor beta chains drawn from one sample of a study of blood T cell repertoires in COVID-19. This table comes from immunoSEQ multiplex PCR, and its TCRdb copy is limited to in-frame clones, with some not included. The sample gives about 530,000 clones, roughly 91% of which show up once; roughly 8% is in the top ten. Sequenced sample: peripheral blood. The receptors were gathered from a woman aged 45 to 65 with COVID-19, enrolled during active disease. Each CDR3 is given with its conserved first and last residue. D genes are given only for firm matches.

v_gene | d_gene | CDR3aa
TRBV2 | TRBD2 | CASSPPLAEASNEQFF
TRBV5-1 | NA | CASSLEGEYTEAFF
TRBV6-5 | TRBD1 | CASIPGQMNTEAFF
TRBV4-1 | NA | CASSPVPGGNYGYTF
TRBV5-1 | NA | CASSFQGEEMIF
TRBV3-1/TRBV3-2 | NA | CAARKEAGNTIYF
TRBV9 | TRBD2 | CASSVGGGRSQETQYF
TRBV28 | NA | CASRTSPGGNNSPLHF
TRBV9 | NA | CASSSVGGGQYF
TRBV9 | NA | CASSVEVRPDEKLFF
TRBV20-1 | NA | CSAERGEKLFF
TRBV5-1 | TRBD2 | CASSSLPAGGFAGNTQYF
TRBV6-5 | TRBD1 | CASTNTGTGDPQYF
TRBV3-1/TRBV3-2 | TRBD2 | CASSQASGGNEQFF
TRBV6-5 | NA | CASSFTGNSNQPQHF
TRBV5-1 | NA | CASSLQPANYGYTF
TRBV9 | NA | CASSLGAASYNEQFF
TRBV10-3 | TRBD2 | CAIGGLGNEQFF
TRBV18 | NA | CASSPGTGRPQHF
TRBV19 | NA | CASSIVGGHVADTQYF
TRBV30 | TRBD1 | CAWSWAQGALYSNQPQHF
TRBV24-1 | TRBD1 | CATSDRTGGDGYTF
TRBV18 | NA | CASSSHGRVPNEKLFF
TRBV12-3/TRBV12-4 | TRBD1 | CASRKTGDEQYF